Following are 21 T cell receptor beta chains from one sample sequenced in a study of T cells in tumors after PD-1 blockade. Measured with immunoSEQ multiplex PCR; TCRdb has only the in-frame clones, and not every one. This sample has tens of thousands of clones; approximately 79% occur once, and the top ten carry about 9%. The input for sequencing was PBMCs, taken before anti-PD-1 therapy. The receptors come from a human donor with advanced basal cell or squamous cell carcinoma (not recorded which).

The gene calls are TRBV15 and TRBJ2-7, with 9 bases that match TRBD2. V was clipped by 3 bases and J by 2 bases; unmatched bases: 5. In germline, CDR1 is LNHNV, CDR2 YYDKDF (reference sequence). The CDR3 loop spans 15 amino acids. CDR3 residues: CATSRGLAGAYEQYF. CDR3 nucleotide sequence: TGTGCCACCAGCAGGGGATTAGCGGGAGCCTACGAGCAGTACTTC.

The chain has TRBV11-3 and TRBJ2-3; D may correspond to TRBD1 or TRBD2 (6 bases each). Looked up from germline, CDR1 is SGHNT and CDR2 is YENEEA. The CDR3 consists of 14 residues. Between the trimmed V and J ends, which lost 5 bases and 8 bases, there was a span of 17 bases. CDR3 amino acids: CASSLGGHYGTQYF. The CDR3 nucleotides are TGTGCCAGCAGCCTAGGGGGGCATTATGGTACGCAGTATTTT.

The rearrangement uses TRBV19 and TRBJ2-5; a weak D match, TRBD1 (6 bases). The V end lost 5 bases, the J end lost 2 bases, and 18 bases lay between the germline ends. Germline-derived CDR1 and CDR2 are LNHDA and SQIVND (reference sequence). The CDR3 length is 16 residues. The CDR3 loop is CASSPSKLGTQETQYF. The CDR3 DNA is TGTGCCAGTAGTCCTTCCAAGTTGGGGACACAAGAGACCCAGTACTTC.

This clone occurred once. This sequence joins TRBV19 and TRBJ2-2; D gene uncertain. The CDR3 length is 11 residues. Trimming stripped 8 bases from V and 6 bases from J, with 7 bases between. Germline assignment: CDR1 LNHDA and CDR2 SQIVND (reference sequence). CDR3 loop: CASALPGELFF. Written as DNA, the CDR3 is TGTGCCAGTGCGCTGCCCGGGGAGCTGTTTTTT.

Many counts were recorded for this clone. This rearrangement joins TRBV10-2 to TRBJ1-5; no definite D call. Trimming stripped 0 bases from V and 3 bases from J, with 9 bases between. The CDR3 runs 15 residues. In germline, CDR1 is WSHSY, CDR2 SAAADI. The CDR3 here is CASSESMNANQPQHF. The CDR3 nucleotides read TGCGCCAGCAGTGAGTCAATGAATGCCAATCAGCCCCAGCATTTT.

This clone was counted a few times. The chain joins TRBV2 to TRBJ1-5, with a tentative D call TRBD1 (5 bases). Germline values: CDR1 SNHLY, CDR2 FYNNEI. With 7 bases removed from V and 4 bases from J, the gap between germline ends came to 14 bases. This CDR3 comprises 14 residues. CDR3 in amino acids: CASTLGHGNQPQHF. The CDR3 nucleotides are TGTGCCAGCACCCTTGGACATGGTAATCAGCCCCAGCATTTT.

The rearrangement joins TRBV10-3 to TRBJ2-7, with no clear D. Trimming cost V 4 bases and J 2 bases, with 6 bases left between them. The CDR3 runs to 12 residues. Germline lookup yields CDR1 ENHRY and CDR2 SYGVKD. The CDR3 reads CAISVSPYEQYF. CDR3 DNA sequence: TGTGCCATCAGTGTCTCACCCTACGAGCAGTACTTC.

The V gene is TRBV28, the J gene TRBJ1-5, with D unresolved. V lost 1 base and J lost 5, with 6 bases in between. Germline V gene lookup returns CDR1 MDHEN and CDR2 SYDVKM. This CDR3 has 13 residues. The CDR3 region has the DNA TGTGCCAGCAGTTTATATGTGGATCAGCCCCAGCATTTT. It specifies CASSLYVDQPQHF.

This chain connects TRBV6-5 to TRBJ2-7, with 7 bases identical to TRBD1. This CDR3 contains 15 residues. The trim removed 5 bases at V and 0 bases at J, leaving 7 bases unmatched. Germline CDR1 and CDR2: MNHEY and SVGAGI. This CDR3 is CASSNWGQSSYEQYF. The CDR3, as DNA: TGTGCCAGCAGTAACTGGGGACAGAGCTCCTACGAGCAGTACTTC.

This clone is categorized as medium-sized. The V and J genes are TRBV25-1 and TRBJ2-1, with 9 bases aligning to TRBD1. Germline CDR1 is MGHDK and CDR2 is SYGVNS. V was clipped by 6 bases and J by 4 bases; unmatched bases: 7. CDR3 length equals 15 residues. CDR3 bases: TGTGCCAGCAGGGGATACAGGGGGCAGTACAATGAGCAGTTCTTC. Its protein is CASRGYRGQYNEQFF.

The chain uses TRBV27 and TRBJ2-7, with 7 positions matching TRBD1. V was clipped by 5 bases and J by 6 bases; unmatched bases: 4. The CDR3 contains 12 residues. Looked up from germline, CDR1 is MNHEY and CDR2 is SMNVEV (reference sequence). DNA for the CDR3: TGTGCCAGCAGTAACAGGGGTGGCGAGCAGTACTTC. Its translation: CASSNRGGEQYF.

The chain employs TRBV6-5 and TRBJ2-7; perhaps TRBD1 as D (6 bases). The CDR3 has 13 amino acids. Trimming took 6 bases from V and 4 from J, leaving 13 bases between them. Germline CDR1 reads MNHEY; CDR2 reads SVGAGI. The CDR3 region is CASSRGTRYEQYF. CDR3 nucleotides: TGTGCCAGCAGCAGGGGAACAAGGTACGAGCAGTACTTC.

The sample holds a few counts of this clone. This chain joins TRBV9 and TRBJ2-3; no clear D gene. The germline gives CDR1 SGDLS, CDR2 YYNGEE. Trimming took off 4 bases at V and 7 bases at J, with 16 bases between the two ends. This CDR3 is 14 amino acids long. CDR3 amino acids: CASSPEHRANTQYF. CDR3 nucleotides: TGTGCCAGCAGCCCAGAACACCGAGCCAATACGCAGTATTTT.

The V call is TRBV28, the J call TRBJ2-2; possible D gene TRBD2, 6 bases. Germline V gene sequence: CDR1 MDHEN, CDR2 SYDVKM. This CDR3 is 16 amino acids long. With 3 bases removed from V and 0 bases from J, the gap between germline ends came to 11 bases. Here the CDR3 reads CASSFFRLANTGELFF. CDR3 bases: TGTGCCAGCAGTTTCTTTCGACTAGCGAACACCGGGGAGCTGTTTTTT.

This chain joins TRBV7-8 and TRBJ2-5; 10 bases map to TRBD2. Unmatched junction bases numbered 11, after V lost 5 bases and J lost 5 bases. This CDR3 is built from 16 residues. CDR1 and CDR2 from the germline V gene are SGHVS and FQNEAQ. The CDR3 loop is CASSPIGAGGLETQYF. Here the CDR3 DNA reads TGTGCCAGCAGCCCCATAGGAGCGGGGGGGCTGGAGACCCAGTACTTC.

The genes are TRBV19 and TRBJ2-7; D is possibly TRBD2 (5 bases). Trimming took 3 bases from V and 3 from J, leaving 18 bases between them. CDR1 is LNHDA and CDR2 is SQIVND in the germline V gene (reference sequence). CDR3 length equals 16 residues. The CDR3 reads CASSIPGKANGYEQYF. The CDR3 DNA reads TGTGCCAGTAGTATTCCGGGGAAGGCTAATGGCTACGAGCAGTACTTC.

CDR3 nucleotides: TGTGCCAGCAGCGGACCTACGCATGACCCGGGTGGCTACACCTTC. Its protein is CASSGPTHDPGGYTF. This chain connects TRBV9 to TRBJ1-2; no reliable D call. V dropped 3 bases and J dropped 7 bases, with 19 bases sitting between them. Germline V CDR1 and CDR2: SGDLS, YYNGEE. This CDR3 spans 15 amino acids.

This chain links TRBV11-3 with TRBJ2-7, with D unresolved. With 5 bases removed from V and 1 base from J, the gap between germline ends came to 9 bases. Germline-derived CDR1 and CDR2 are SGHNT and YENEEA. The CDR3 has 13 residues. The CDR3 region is CASSQAGSYEQYF. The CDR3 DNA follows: TGTGCCAGCAGCCAAGCCGGATCCTACGAGCAGTACTTC.

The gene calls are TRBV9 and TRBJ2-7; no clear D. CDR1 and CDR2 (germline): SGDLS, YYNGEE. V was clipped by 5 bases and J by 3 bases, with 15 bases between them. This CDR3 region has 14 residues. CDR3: CASSPTHSGYEQYF. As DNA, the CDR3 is TGTGCCAGCAGTCCTACCCACAGTGGCTACGAGCAGTACTTC.

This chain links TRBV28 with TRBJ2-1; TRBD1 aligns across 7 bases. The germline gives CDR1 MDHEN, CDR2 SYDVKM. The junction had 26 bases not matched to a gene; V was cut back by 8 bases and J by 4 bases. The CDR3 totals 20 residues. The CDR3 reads CASSRGSGFWERDGYNEQFF. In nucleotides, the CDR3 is TGTGCCAGCTCCAGGGGGTCGGGGTTCTGGGAGCGAGACGGGTACAATGAGCAGTTCTTC.

This CDR3 is CATSDWTGLRAFF. The CDR3 DNA follows: TGTGCCACCAGTGATTGGACAGGCCTGCGAGCTTTCTTT. This chain connects TRBV24-1 to TRBJ1-1; 7 bases fit TRBD1. The germline V gene has CDR1 KGHDR and CDR2 SFDVKD. V dropped 2 bases and J dropped 10; count of bases not matched to a gene: 6. This CDR3 has 13 amino acids.